This section outlines one T cell receptor (beta chain) sequence together with its context. This sample is part of a study of T cells after somatic rescue of genetic block. The germline gives CDR1 SGHNT, CDR2 YENEEA. The CDR3 is made up of 13 amino acids. Trimming removed 1 base at V and 9 bases at J, with 10 bases between. Sequenced by immunoSEQ multiplex PCR; TCRdb stores in-frame clones only, minus some. The sample shows 9,500 to 15,000 clones, roughly 73% of them seen only once. The clonotype comes from a boy younger than 18. The sequencing input was peripheral blood mononuclear cells (PBMCs). The gene calls are TRBV11-3 and TRBJ2-1, with a weak D call TRBD2 (6 bases). The CDR3 is CASSLAGAAEQFF. In DNA form, the CDR3 reads TGTGCCAGCAGCTTAGCGGGAGCAGCTGAGCAGTTCTTC.